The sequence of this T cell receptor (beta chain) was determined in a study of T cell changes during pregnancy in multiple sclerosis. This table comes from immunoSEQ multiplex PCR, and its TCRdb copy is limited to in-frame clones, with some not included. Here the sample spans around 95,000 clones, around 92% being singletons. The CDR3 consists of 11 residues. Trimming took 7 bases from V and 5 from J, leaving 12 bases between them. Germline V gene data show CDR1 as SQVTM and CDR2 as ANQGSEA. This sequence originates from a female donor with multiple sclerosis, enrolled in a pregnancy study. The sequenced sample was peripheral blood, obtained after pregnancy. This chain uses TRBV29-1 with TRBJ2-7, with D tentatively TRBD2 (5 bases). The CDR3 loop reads CSGAMRDEQYF. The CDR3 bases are TGCAGCGGCGCTATGAGGGACGAGCAGTACTTC.